This TCR beta chain was recorded in a study of blood T cells in healthy people across ages. Only a few counts were recorded for this clonotype. Germline V gene sequence: CDR1 SQVTM, CDR2 ANQGSEA. J was trimmed by 10 bases and V by 7 bases; bases with no gene match: 17. The CDR3 has 15 residues. Using a J-beta primer mix together with a sample-barcoded 5' primer, a second PCR was run for about 7 to 12 cycles. MiXCR, run by TCRdb on the 5' RACE reads, gives a single entry per CDR3 protein. The table lists about 1.8 million distinct CDR3 sequences, around 50% of them singletons. All donors came from Russia, were Caucasian and healthy, and spanned ages about 6 to 100.

Material: blood. The TCR comes from a woman in her thirties or forties in good health. V is TRBV29-1 and J is TRBJ2-1, with 9 bases matching TRBD1. The chain's CDR3 is CSAPAGQGYLREQFF. CDR3 sequence (DNA): TGCAGCGCCCCAGCGGGACAGGGATATTTGCGGGAGCAGTTCTTC.